The sequence of this TCR beta chain was determined in a study of CD8+CD57+ T cells in acquired aplastic anemia. The overall study: Mean DNA quantity obtained from sorted CD4+ and CD8+ cells was around 2.9 ug.

Germline CDR1 reads MNHNS; CDR2 reads SASEGT. V lost 2 bases and J lost 8; bases outside the gene matches: 12. The CDR3 covers 17 residues. This clonotype was counted many times. Profiles of TCR beta VDJ and CDR3 were generated from a genomic DNA template. TCRdb reprocessed the reads with MiXCR, giving one entry per CDR3 protein. The sample lists around 200,000 distinct CDR3 sequences; around 50% were seen once. All sequencing subjects had displayed CD8+CD57+ cell expansion on flow cytometry. The clonotype originates from a human donor with aplastic anemia. Sequencing input: sorted CD4+, CD8+, or CD8+CD57+ T cells (not recorded which) from PBMCs. The chain joins TRBV6-1 to TRBJ1-5; 10 bases fit TRBD1. In DNA, the CDR3 is TGTGCCAGCAGTGAAAGGGGATGGGACAGGGGTTTTAAGCCCCAGCATTTT. It codes for CASSERGWDRGFKPQHF.